This TCR beta chain derives from a study of T cell changes during pregnancy in multiple sclerosis. This table comes from immunoSEQ multiplex PCR, and its TCRdb copy is limited to in-frame clones, with some not included. Among approximately 99,000 clones listed, about nine tenths were seen once. The length of the CDR3 is 14 residues. Germline CDR1 is LNHDA and CDR2 is SQIVND (reference sequence). The ends were cut back, 3 bases at V and 7 bases at J, with 15 bases in the middle. The sample here was peripheral blood, taken in the second trimester of pregnancy. The rearrangement joins TRBV19 to TRBJ1-2; maybe TRBD1 (6 bases). This sequence was found in a female donor in good health, enrolled as a control in a pregnancy study. The CDR3 reads CASSMGRAGAGYTF. DNA for the CDR3: TGTGCCAGTAGTATGGGTCGGGCAGGGGCTGGCTACACCTTC. The full variable domain, completed using reference TRBV19 and TRBJ1-2, is DGGITQSPKYLFRKEGQNVTLSCEQNLNHDAMYWYRQDPGQGLRLIYYSQIVNDFQKGDIAEGYSVSREKKESFPLTVTSAQKNPTAFYLCASSMGRAGAGYTFGSGTRLTVV.